Listed below are T cell receptor beta chains from one sample, sequenced in a study of lymphopenia after photon versus proton radiotherapy. Data came from immunoSEQ multiplex PCR; TCRdb stores just in-frame clones and leaves some out. This sample has 50,000 to 75,000 clones, with 70% to 90% found just once. The material sequenced was peripheral blood, taken from a patient treated with photon-based radiotherapy. These receptors were collected from a man in his forties with gastric cancer. CDR3s include the opening cysteine and the closing phenylalanine or tryptophan. D genes are given only for firm matches. The listing skips clone size in some rows; elsewhere it reads once, few, many or a size class.

TRBV9	.	TRBJ2-7	TRBD2	17	CASSVGTSGPYSYEQYF	TGTGCCAGCAGCGTTGGGACTAGCGGGCCTTACTCCTACGAGCAGTACTTC
TRBV7-3	.	TRBJ2-5	.	15	CASSPRSGTGETQYF	TGTGCCAGCAGCCCAAGGTCAGGGACGGGAGAGACCCAGTACTTC
TRBV5-1	.	TRBJ2-2	TRBD1	15	CASSLLQGATGELFF	TGCGCCAGCAGCCTCCTACAGGGGGCAACCGGGGAGCTGTTTTTT
TRBV9	.	TRBJ2-1	TRBD1	14	CASSPGDRNNEQFF	TGTGCCAGCAGCCCCGGGGACAGAAACAATGAGCAGTTCTTC
TRBV7-9	.	TRBJ1-2	TRBD1	15	CASSPRGQGALGYTF	TGTGCCAGCAGCCCCCGAGGACAGGGGGCGCTCGGCTACACCTTC
TRBV14	.	TRBJ1-2	.	13	CASSQGLNYGYTF	TGTGCCAGCAGCCAAGGTCTGAACTATGGCTACACCTTC
TRBV27	.	TRBJ1-6	.	15	CASRGVGSYNSPLHF	TGTGCCAGCAGGGGTGTGGGCTCCTATAATTCACCCCTCCACTTT
TRBV27	.	TRBJ2-2	.	14	CATQRAANTGELFF	TGTGCCACTCAGCGGGCCGCGAACACCGGGGAGCTGTTTTTT
TRBV12-1	.	TRBJ1-5	.	13	CASSLPRNQPQHF	TGTGCCAGCAGCCTCCCACGTAATCAGCCCCAGCATTTT
TRBV10-2	once	TRBJ1-1	.	11	CASREGTEAFF	TGCGCCAGCAGGGAGGGCACTGAAGCTTTCTTT
TRBV27	.	TRBJ1-2	TRBD1	13	CASSLGTGYGYTF	TGTGCCAGCAGTCTCGGGACAGGGTATGGCTACACCTTC
TRBV2	.	TRBJ1-5	TRBD1	15	CASSGQGGSNQPQHF	TGTGCCAGCAGTGGACAGGGAGGTAGCAATCAGCCCCAGCATTTT
TRBV19	.	TRBJ2-7	TRBD1	13	CASSGTGYYEQYF	TGTGCCAGTTCAGGGACAGGGTATTACGAGCAGTACTTC
TRBV7-8	.	TRBJ2-7	.	13	CASSLSANYEQYF	TGTGCCAGCAGCCTATCGGCGAACTACGAGCAGTACTTC
TRBV7-8	once	TRBJ2-7	TRBD1	16	CASSAGLGQGADEQYF	TGTGCCAGCAGCGCTGGTTTAGGACAGGGGGCCGACGAGCAGTACTTC
TRBV7-9	.	TRBJ2-3	TRBD1	15	CASSWTGGGTDTQYF	TGTGCCAGCAGCTGGACAGGGGGAGGCACAGATACGCAGTATTTT
TRBV19	once	TRBJ1-1	TRBD1	16	CASSISSGQLNTEAFF	TGTGCCAGTAGTATATCCTCGGGACAGTTGAACACTGAAGCTTTCTTT
TRBV5-1	few	TRBJ2-6	.	15	CASSTRQPGANVLTF	TGCGCCAGCAGCACCCGACAGCCCGGGGCCAACGTCCTGACTTTC
TRBV5-6	.	TRBJ2-2	TRBD1	15	CASSFDRGGPGELFF	TGTGCCAGCAGCTTCGACAGGGGAGGCCCCGGGGAGCTGTTTTTT
TRBV4-1	once	TRBJ2-5	TRBD2	15	CASSLSGVTEETQYF	TGCGCCAGCTCCTTAAGCGGGGTAACCGAAGAGACCCAGTACTTC
TRBV2	.	TRBJ2-3	.	17	CASSYRDRGTSTDTQYF	TGTGCCAGCAGCTATAGGGACAGAGGGACTAGCACAGATACGCAGTATTTT
TRBV27	.	TRBJ1-5	.	14	CASRQGSSNQPQHF	TGTGCCAGCAGGCAGGGTTCCAGCAATCAGCCCCAGCATTTT
TRBV5-6	few	TRBJ2-5	.	14	CASSLAVGLETQYF	TGTGCCAGCAGCTTGGCCGTGGGGCTGGAGACCCAGTACTTC
TRBV2	.	TRBJ2-7	.	13	CASSEAGRLEQYF	TGTGCCAGCAGTGAAGCGGGGAGGCTCGAGCAGTACTTC
TRBV12-5	.	TRBJ2-2	.	15	CASGLVQGGTGELFF	TGTGCTAGTGGTTTGGTACAGGGGGGGACCGGGGAGCTGTTTTTT
TRBV13	once	TRBJ2-2	.	11	CASYMAGELFF	TGTGCCAGCTACATGGCCGGGGAGCTGTTTTTT
TRBV5-1	.	TRBJ2-2	.	15	CASSLVQGNTGELFF	TGCGCCAGCAGCTTGGTTCAGGGGAACACCGGGGAGCTGTTTTTT
TRBV7-9	.	TRBJ2-1	TRBD2	15	CASSHLSGGLNEQFF	TGTGCCAGCAGCCACCTTAGCGGGGGTCTGAATGAGCAGTTCTTC
TRBV7-8	.	TRBJ1-6	.	17	CASSFPRAGGGGSPLHF	TGTGCCAGCAGCTTCCCCCGAGCGGGAGGGGGAGGTTCACCCCTCCACTTT
TRBV9	.	TRBJ2-7	TRBD1	15	CASSPTGTARDEQYF	TGTGCCAGCAGCCCCACCGGGACAGCCCGCGACGAGCAGTACTTC
TRBV5-4	.	TRBJ2-7	.	15	CASSPSSGAYHEQYF	TGTGCCAGCAGCCCCTCGTCCGGGGCTTACCACGAGCAGTACTTC
TRBV5-6	.	TRBJ1-2	TRBD1	16	CASSWGPGQSNYGYTF	TGTGCCAGCAGCTGGGGGCCGGGACAGTCAAACTATGGCTACACCTTC
TRBV7-6	.	TRBJ2-2	TRBD2	18	CASSLAGLAGMNTGELFF	TGTGCCAGCAGCTTAGCAGGACTAGCGGGGATGAACACCGGGGAGCTGTTTTTT
TRBV5-6	.	TRBJ2-3	TRBD1	14	CASSRQGYTDTQYF	TGTGCCAGCAGCCGACAGGGGTACACAGATACGCAGTATTTT
TRBV4-1	.	TRBJ2-7	TRBD1	16	CASSRAPGQTKYEQYF	TGCGCCAGCAGCCGAGCGCCGGGACAGACCAAATACGAGCAGTACTTC
TRBV18	.	TRBJ2-3	.	15	CASSPVSGNTDTQYF	TGTGCCAGCTCACCGGTATCGGGGAACACAGATACGCAGTATTTT